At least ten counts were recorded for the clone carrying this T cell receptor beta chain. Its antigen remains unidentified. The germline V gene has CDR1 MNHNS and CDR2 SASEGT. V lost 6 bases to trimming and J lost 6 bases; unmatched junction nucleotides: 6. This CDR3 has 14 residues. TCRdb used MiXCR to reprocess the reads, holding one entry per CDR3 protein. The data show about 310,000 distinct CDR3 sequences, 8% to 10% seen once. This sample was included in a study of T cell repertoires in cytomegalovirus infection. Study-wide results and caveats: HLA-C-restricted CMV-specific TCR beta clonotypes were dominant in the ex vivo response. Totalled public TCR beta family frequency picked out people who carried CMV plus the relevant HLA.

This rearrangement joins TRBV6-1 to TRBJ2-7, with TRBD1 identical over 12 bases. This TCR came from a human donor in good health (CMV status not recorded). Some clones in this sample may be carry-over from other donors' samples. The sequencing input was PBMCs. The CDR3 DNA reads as TGTGCCAGCAGCAGGGACAGGGGGCAGGTCGAGCAGTACTTC. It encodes CASSRDRGQVEQYF.